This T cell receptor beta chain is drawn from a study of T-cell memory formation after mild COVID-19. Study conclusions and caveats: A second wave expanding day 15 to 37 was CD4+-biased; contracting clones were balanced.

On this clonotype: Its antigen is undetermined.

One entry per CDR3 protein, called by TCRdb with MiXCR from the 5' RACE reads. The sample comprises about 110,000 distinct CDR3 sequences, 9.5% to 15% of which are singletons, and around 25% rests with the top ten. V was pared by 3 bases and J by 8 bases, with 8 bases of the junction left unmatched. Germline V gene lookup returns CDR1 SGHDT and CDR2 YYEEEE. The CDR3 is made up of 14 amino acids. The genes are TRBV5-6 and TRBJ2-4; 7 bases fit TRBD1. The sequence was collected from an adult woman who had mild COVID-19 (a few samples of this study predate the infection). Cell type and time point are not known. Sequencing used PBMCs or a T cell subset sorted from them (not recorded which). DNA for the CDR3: TGTGCCAGCAGCTCTCCAGGGGGAATGGACATTCAGTACTTC. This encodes CASSSPGGMDIQYF.